This T cell receptor beta chain was found in a study of shared T cell receptors in the human thymus. This CDR3 is built from 17 residues. CDR1 SGHAT and CDR2 FQNNGV come from the germline V gene. The germline V and J ends were trimmed by 1 base and 0 bases, with 16 bases remaining between them. Sequenced by immunoSEQ multiplex PCR; TCRdb stores in-frame clones only, minus some. Seen here are about 380,000 clones, 85% to 95% observed once, and the top ten hold approximately 0.02%. This clonotype originated in a human donor. V gene TRBV11-2 combines with J gene TRBJ2-7; TRBD1 or TRBD2 may be the D gene (5 bases each). The sample comprised thymocytes. CDR3 DNA: TGTGCCAGCAGCTTAGGTGGCGCAGGGACCAGCTCCTACGAGCAGTACTTC. Translation: CASSLGGAGTSSYEQYF.